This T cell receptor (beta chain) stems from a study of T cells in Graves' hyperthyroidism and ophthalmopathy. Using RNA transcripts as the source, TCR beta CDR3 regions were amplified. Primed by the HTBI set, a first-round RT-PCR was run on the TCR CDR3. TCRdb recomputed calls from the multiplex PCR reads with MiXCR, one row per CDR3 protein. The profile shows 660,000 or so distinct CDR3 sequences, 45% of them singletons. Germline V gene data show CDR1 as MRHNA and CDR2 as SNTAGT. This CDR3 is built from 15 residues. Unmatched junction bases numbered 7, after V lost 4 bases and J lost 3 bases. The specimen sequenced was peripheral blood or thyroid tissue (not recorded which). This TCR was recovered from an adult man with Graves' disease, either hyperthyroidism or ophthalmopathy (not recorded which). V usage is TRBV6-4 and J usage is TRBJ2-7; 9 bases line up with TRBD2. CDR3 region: CASSASSGDHYEQYF. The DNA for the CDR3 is TGTGCCAGCAGTGCCTCTAGCGGGGATCACTACGAGCAGTACTTC.